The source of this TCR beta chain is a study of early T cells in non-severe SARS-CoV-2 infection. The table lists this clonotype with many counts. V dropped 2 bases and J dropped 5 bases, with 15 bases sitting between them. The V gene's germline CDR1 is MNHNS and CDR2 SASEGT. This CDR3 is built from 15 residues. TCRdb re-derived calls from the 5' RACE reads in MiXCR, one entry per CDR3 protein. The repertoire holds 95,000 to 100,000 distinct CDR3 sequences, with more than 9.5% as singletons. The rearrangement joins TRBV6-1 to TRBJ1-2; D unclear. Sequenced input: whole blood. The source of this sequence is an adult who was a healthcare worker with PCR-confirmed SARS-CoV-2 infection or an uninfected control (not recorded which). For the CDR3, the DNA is TGTGCCAGCAGTGAATACCTTACGGGAGTATATGGCTACACCTTC. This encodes CASSEYLTGVYGYTF.